This is a list of T cell receptor beta chains from one sample in a study of T cells in narcolepsy. Clones were sequenced by immunoSEQ multiplex PCR, and TCRdb holds only the in-frame ones, with some missing. The sample has 15,000 or so clones; 72% are singletons. Sample: CD45RA- memory CD8+ T cells from PBMCs. Receptors were obtained from a human donor with narcolepsy. Both conserved end residues are part of each CDR3. The D gene is left open where the match is weak. Expanded clones get a size class; other rows say once, few or many, or leave the size out.

d_gene	j_gene	abundance	len	v_gene	CDR3aa	CDR3nt
TRBD1	TRBJ1-5	medium-sized	16	TRBV7-9	CASSLVGTGNNQPQHF	TGTGCCAGCAGCTTAGTGGGGACAGGGAACAATCAGCCCCAGCATTTT
-	TRBJ2-1	-	12	TRBV2	CASSERGNEQFF	TGTGCCAGCAGTGAAAGGGGCAATGAGCAGTTCTTC
-	TRBJ2-3	-	15	TRBV6-7	CASSVGSRGTDTQYF	TGTGCCAGCAGTGTAGGGAGCAGGGGCACAGATACGCAGTATTTT
TRBD2	TRBJ2-3	-	17	TRBV15	CATRPGASGGGRDTQYF	TGTGCCACCCGCCCGGGAGCGAGTGGGGGGGGAAGAGATACGCAGTATTTT
-	TRBJ2-2	-	16	TRBV5-1	CASSLDDRDYTGELFF	TGCGCCAGCAGCTTAGACGACAGGGACTACACCGGGGAGCTGTTTTTT
TRBD2	TRBJ2-7	-	15	TRBV7-8	CASSLIPSGRGEQYF	TGTGCCAGCAGCTTAATTCCTAGCGGGAGAGGCGAGCAGTACTTC
-	TRBJ2-7	once	13	TRBV2	CASNPRGTYEQYF	TGTGCCAGCAACCCAAGGGGGACCTACGAGCAGTACTTC
-	TRBJ1-2	-	16	TRBV11-2	CASSLGRGPGVYGYTF	TGTGCCAGCAGCTTAGGCCGAGGGCCGGGAGTGTATGGCTACACCTTC
-	TRBJ2-7	-	13	TRBV6-1	CASSSGVNYEQYF	TGTGCCAGCAGTTCCGGGGTTAACTACGAGCAGTACTTC
-	TRBJ2-3	-	15	TRBV7-9	CASSQPGPSTDTQYF	TGTGCCAGCAGCCAGCCGGGACCGAGCACAGATACGCAGTATTTT
-	TRBJ2-1	-	15	TRBV13	CASSSAGGTYNEQFF	TGTGCCAGCAGCTCCGCGGGCGGAACCTACAATGAGCAGTTCTTC
-	TRBJ2-3	-	17	TRBV13	CASSSLDSLRSTDTQYF	TGTGCCAGCAGCTCCCTGGACAGCCTGAGGAGCACAGATACGCAGTATTTT
-	TRBJ1-5	-	12	TRBV13	CASSLGNQPQHF	TGTGCCAGCAGCTTAGGTAATCAGCCCCAGCATTTT
TRBD1	TRBJ2-3	-	15	TRBV4-1	CAVGRTGGSEDTQYF	TGCGCTGTGGGCCGAACAGGGGGCTCTGAAGATACGCAGTATTTT
-	TRBJ1-1	-	16	TRBV6-6	CASSQLGLPLNTEAFF	TGTGCCAGCAGTCAACTCGGGTTACCCTTGAACACTGAAGCTTTCTTT
-	TRBJ2-7	-	12	TRBV6-5	CASSWDTGEQYF	TGTGCCAGCAGCTGGGACACCGGGGAGCAGTACTTC
TRBD2	TRBJ2-1	-	16	TRBV11-2	CASSFTAGGHYNEQFF	TGTGCCAGCAGCTTCACAGCGGGAGGGCACTACAATGAGCAGTTCTTC
TRBD1	TRBJ2-1	-	16	TRBV14	CASSQPDRGGYNEQFF	TGTGCCAGCAGCCAACCGGACAGGGGGGGGTACAATGAGCAGTTCTTC
-	TRBJ1-2	-	13	TRBV25-1	CASRLRESYGYTF	TGTGCCAGCCGACTCAGGGAGAGCTATGGCTACACCTTC
TRBD1	TRBJ1-1	-	16	TRBV19	CASSNRGPFGDTEAFF	TGTGCCAGTAGTAACAGGGGGCCTTTTGGGGACACTGAAGCTTTCTTT
-	TRBJ2-5	few	15	TRBV6-5	CASNWGRELIETQYF	TGTGCCAGCAACTGGGGCAGGGAGCTCATAGAGACCCAGTACTTC
TRBD1	TRBJ2-1	few	15	TRBV2	CASGPGTGSFNEQFF	TGTGCCAGTGGTCCGGGGACAGGGAGTTTTAATGAGCAGTTCTTC